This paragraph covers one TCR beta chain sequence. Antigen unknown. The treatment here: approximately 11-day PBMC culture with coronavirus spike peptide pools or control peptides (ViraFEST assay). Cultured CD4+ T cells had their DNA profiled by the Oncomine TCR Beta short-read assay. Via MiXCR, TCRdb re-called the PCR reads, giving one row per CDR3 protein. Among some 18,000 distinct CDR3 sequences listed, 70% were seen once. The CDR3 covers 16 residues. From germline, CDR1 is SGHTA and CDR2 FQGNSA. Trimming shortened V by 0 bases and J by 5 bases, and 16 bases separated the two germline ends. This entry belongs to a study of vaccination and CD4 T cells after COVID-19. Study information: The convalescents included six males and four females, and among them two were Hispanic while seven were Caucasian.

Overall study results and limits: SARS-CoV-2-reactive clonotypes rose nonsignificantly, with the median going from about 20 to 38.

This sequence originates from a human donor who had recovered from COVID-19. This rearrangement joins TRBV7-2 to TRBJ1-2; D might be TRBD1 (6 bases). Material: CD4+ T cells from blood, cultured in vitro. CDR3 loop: CASSLARGAGPYGYTF. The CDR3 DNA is TGTGCCAGCAGCTTAGCTCGGGGGGCGGGGCCGTATGGCTACACCTTC.